This record looks at one TCR beta chain sequence and its context. From RNA transcripts, TCR beta CDR3 regions were amplified. TCR CDR3 underwent first-round RT-PCR with the HTBI primer set. TCRdb processed the multiplex PCR reads anew with MiXCR; each CDR3 protein has one entry. The sample consists of about 580,000 distinct CDR3 sequences, approximately 15% of them appearing once. This sample was taken from a study of T cells in Graves' hyperthyroidism and ophthalmopathy. The CDR3 extends over 15 amino acids. Germline trimming cut 4 bases from V and 6 bases from J; bases unmatched to any gene: 7. Germline-derived CDR1 and CDR2 are SEHNR and FQNEAQ (reference sequence).

This TCR came from a woman in her twenties or thirties with Graves' hyperthyroidism that later progressed to Graves' ophthalmopathy. The sequencing input was blood. This rearrangement joins TRBV7-9 to TRBJ2-7, with 12 nucleotides matching TRBD2. CDR3 nucleotide sequence: TGTGCCAGCAGCTCCACTAGCGGGAGGACGGGCGAGCAGTACTTC. Translated: CASSSTSGRTGEQYF.